This is a list of T cell receptor beta chains from one sample in a study of blood T cells in healthy people across ages. TCRdb fed the 5' RACE reads into MiXCR, producing one record per CDR3 protein. Of fewer than 2,000,000 distinct CDR3 sequences listed, almost 35% are singletons. The source material was blood. The source of these receptors is a woman aged 30 to 39 in good health. Each CDR3 is given with its conserved first and last residue. D genes are given only for firm matches. Expanded clones are given a class, and other clones once, few, many or no size at all.

j_call,v_call,clone_size,d_call,cdr3_length,cdr3_nt,cdr3_aa
TRBJ2-7,TRBV29-1,many,TRBD1,12,TGCAGCGTAGAGGACAGGGCTTACGAGCAGTACTTC,CSVEDRAYEQYF
TRBJ2-1,TRBV6-5,few,NA,15,TGTGCCAGCACCTACGGTCCGGCCCAAGGCAATGAGCAGTTCTTC,CASTYGPAQGNEQFF
TRBJ1-1,TRBV27,NA,NA,15,TGTGCCAGCAGTTTATCGGACAGCTTGAACACTGAAGCTTTCTTT,CASSLSDSLNTEAFF
TRBJ2-7,TRBV20-1,NA,TRBD2,14,TGCAGTGCTAGTACCCCTAGCGGGAACTACGAGCAGTACTTC,CSASTPSGNYEQYF
TRBJ1-5,TRBV12-3/TRBV12-4,few,NA,14,TGTGCCAGCACCTTCACAGGGTTCGGACAGCCCCAGCATTTT,CASTFTGFGQPQHF
TRBJ2-1,TRBV3-1,few,NA,16,TGTGCCAGCAGCCAACTAGGAATGTACTCCTACAATGAGCAGTTCTTC,CASSQLGMYSYNEQFF
TRBJ2-7,TRBV14,NA,NA,13,TGTGCCAGCAGCCATTTGGGTGGTCACGAGCAGTACTTC,CASSHLGGHEQYF
TRBJ2-1,TRBV7-9,NA,NA,14,TGTGCCAGTACGGGGGCTTTAACCTACAATGAGCAGTTCTTC,CASTGALTYNEQFF
TRBJ2-3,TRBV5-1,NA,TRBD2,19,TGCGCCAGCAGAGTTGGGGGACTAGCGGGACTGAAGTACACTGATACGCAGTATTTT,CASRVGGLAGLKYTDTQYF
TRBJ2-7,TRBV20-1,NA,NA,14,TGCAGTGCCGTAGTCGGGGCGAAAATCTGGGAGCAGTACTTC,CSAVVGAKIWEQYF
TRBJ2-1,TRBV20-1,NA,NA,13,TGCAGTGCTAGAGAGGCGGGTCCAAGGGGGGAGTTCTTC,CSAREAGPRGEFF
TRBJ2-3,TRBV15,NA,NA,13,TGTGCCACCAGCACGACCCGCACAGATACGCAGTATTTT,CATSTTRTDTQYF
TRBJ1-6,TRBV11-1,NA,NA,14,TGTGCCAGCACCTACCGGGGGGGAAGCTCACCCCTCCACTTT,CASTYRGGSSPLHF
TRBJ2-7,TRBV29-1,few,NA,13,TGCAGCGTTCGGGGAGAGGTCCTAGGCGAGCAGTACTTC,CSVRGEVLGEQYF
TRBJ2-1,TRBV6-5,NA,TRBD2,15,TGTGCCAGCAGTTCTAGCGGGAGCCCGTGGAATGAGCAGTTCTTC,CASSSSGSPWNEQFF
TRBJ1-5,TRBV27,NA,NA,15,TGTGCCAGCAGTTTATCGACCGCGGAAAATCAGCCCCAGCATTTT,CASSLSTAENQPQHF
TRBJ2-7,TRBV20-1,NA,TRBD1,16,TGCAGTGCTTCCATAAGTCTCCGGGACAGGGTCTACGAGCAGTACTTC,CSASISLRDRVYEQYF
TRBJ2-2,TRBV5-1,NA,TRBD2,17,TGCGCCAGCAGCCCGGACCCTAGCGGGGGGGTCTCCGGGGAGCTGTTTTTT,CASSPDPSGGVSGELFF
TRBJ1-2,TRBV5-1,few,NA,14,TGCGCCAGCAACACCGACACGCGCCACAGTGGCTACACCTTC,CASNTDTRHSGYTF
TRBJ1-2,TRBV4-1,NA,NA,19,TGCGCCAGCAGCCAAGATAGGGGGGAGGGCGAATTACCTAACTATGGCTACACCTTC,CASSQDRGEGELPNYGYTF
TRBJ1-2,TRBV2,few,TRBD1,11,TGTGCCCGCGGGACAGGGGATGGCTACACCTTC,CARGTGDGYTF
TRBJ1-1,TRBV20-1,NA,TRBD1,15,TGCAGTGCCCCAAGGGGGACAGGGTATTGGACTGAAGCTTTCTTT,CSAPRGTGYWTEAFF
TRBJ2-7,TRBV28,NA,NA,13,TGTGCCAGCAGTGAGACCACCAAATACGAGCAGTACTTC,CASSETTKYEQYF
TRBJ1-4,TRBV5-1,NA,NA,14,TGCGCCAGCAGCTTGGGAATGGGGGCACGGTCTCTGTTTTTT,CASSLGMGARSLFF
TRBJ2-3,TRBV2,NA,NA,14,TGTGCCAGCGGGTCGGCCCGACCGACGGATACGCAGTATTTT,CASGSARPTDTQYF
TRBJ1-2,TRBV3-1,NA,NA,15,TGTGCCAGCAGCCTATCAATAGGCCGAGGAGGGGGCTACACCTTC,CASSLSIGRGGGYTF
TRBJ2-7,TRBV4-1,NA,NA,15,TGCGCCAGCAGCCATGAGCAGGGGTTACCCTACGAGCAGTACTTC,CASSHEQGLPYEQYF
TRBJ1-1,TRBV5-1,NA,NA,13,TGCGCCAGCAGCAAAGACAGCAATAGTGAAGCTTTCTTT,CASSKDSNSEAFF
TRBJ1-1,TRBV11-2,NA,NA,16,TGTGCCAGCAGCTCCATTGTGGTCGGGGTGAACACTGAAGCTTTCTTT,CASSSIVVGVNTEAFF
TRBJ2-1,TRBV9,NA,TRBD2,16,TGTGCCAGCAGCGTAGTTGGGGAGGGGCCCAACAATGAGCAGTTCTTC,CASSVVGEGPNNEQFF
TRBJ1-1,TRBV18,NA,NA,15,TGTGCCAGCTCACCCCGGGACGGGGGCGGAACTGAAGCTTTCTTT,CASSPRDGGGTEAFF
TRBJ2-6,TRBV9,few,NA,16,TGTGCCAGCAGCACTACAGGATTCTCTGGGGCCAACGTCCTGACTTTC,CASSTTGFSGANVLTF
TRBJ2-3,TRBV20-1,NA,TRBD2,15,TGCAGTGCTTGGCTACTAGCGGATGGCACAGATACGCAGTATTTT,CSAWLLADGTDTQYF
TRBJ2-4,TRBV16,NA,NA,15,TGTGCCAGCAGCCAATCGGGCAGGACCAAAAACATTCAGTACTTC,CASSQSGRTKNIQYF
TRBJ1-5,TRBV20-1,NA,NA,15,TGCAGTGCCCTAACGTTTCCGGGGGTCAATCAGCCCCAGCATTTT,CSALTFPGVNQPQHF
TRBJ2-5,TRBV20-1,NA,TRBD1,15,TGCAGTGCTAGGTCCGGACAGGGAGGAGGAGAGACCCAGTACTTC,CSARSGQGGGETQYF
TRBJ2-7,TRBV7-6,NA,TRBD1,15,TGTGCCAGCAGCTTAGAACCGACAGGGCCCTACGAGCAGTACTTC,CASSLEPTGPYEQYF
TRBJ2-1,TRBV6-6,many,NA,14,TGTGCCAGCAGTCGACAGGACTCCTACAATGAGCAGTTCTTC,CASSRQDSYNEQFF
TRBJ2-7,TRBV28,few,TRBD1,15,TGTGCCAGCAGTCCTTCCGGGACAGCATCCTACGAGCAGTACTTC,CASSPSGTASYEQYF
TRBJ2-7,TRBV2,few,NA,15,TGTGCCAGCAGTGAGGTAGCGGCTCTCTACAATGAGCAGTACTTC,CASSEVAALYNEQYF
TRBJ2-5,TRBV6-2/TRBV6-3,few,NA,14,TGTGCCAGCAGTTACCCAACAAGAAAGGAGACCCAGTACTTC,CASSYPTRKETQYF
TRBJ2-3,TRBV2,NA,TRBD2,15,TGTGCCAGCAGCCAGACTAGCAGATACACAGATACGCAGTATTTT,CASSQTSRYTDTQYF
TRBJ2-1,TRBV6-5,few,TRBD1,13,TGTGCCAGCTTGGGACAGCATAGCGAAGAGCAGTTCTTC,CASLGQHSEEQFF
TRBJ1-5,TRBV12-3/TRBV12-4,few,NA,15,TGTGCCAGCAGTTCAATCAAAGAAATCAATCAGCCCCAGCATTTT,CASSSIKEINQPQHF
TRBJ1-5,TRBV20-1,few,NA,14,TGCAGTGCTAGAGGGGCCGTAGTAAATCAGCCCCAGCATTTT,CSARGAVVNQPQHF